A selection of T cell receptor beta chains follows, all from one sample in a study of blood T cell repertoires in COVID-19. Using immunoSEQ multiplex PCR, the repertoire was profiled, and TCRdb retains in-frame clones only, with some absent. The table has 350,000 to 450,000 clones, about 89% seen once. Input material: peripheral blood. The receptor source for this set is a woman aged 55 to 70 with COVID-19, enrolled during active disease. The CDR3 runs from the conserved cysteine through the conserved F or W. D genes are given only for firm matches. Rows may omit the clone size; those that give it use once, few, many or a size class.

cdr3_nt: TGCGCCAGCAGCACAGGACAGGGGATCAACACCGGGGAGCTGTTTTTT
cdr3_aa: CASSTGQGINTGELFF
v_call: TRBV5-1
j_call: TRBJ2-2
d_call: TRBD1
clone_size: .

cdr3_nt: TGTGCCAGCAGCCAAACCGGGACAGGGTCGGTCAAAAACATTCAGTACTTC
cdr3_aa: CASSQTGTGSVKNIQYF
v_call: TRBV3-1/TRBV3-2
j_call: TRBJ2-4
d_call: TRBD1
clone_size: few

cdr3_nt: TGTGCCAGTAGATCGGGGGGCCTCCATAATTCACCCCTCCACTTT
cdr3_aa: CASRSGGLHNSPLHF
v_call: TRBV19
j_call: TRBJ1-6
d_call: .
clone_size: .

cdr3_nt: TGCGCCAGCAGCCAGAGGACAGCAAGCTCTGGGGCCAACGTCCTGACTTTC
cdr3_aa: CASSQRTASSGANVLTF
v_call: TRBV5-1
j_call: TRBJ2-6
d_call: .
clone_size: .

cdr3_nt: TGTGCCAGCAGCTTACTCCCGGGAGCGAATTCACCCCTCCACTTT
cdr3_aa: CASSLLPGANSPLHF
v_call: TRBV7-9
j_call: TRBJ1-6
d_call: .
clone_size: .

cdr3_nt: TGTGCCAGCAGCGGAGGGACAGGGGGCACCTACGAGCAGTACTTC
cdr3_aa: CASSGGTGGTYEQYF
v_call: TRBV7-3
j_call: TRBJ2-7
d_call: TRBD1
clone_size: .

cdr3_nt: TGTGCCAGCAGCCCACGCGCGGGGACAGGGGGCATGAACACTGAAGCTTTCTTT
cdr3_aa: CASSPRAGTGGMNTEAFF
v_call: TRBV9
j_call: TRBJ1-1
d_call: TRBD1
clone_size: once

cdr3_nt: TGCGCCAGCAGAGCGTACCTCAGTGAGCAGTTCTTC
cdr3_aa: CASRAYLSEQFF
v_call: TRBV10-2
j_call: TRBJ2-1
d_call: .
clone_size: .

cdr3_nt: TGTGCCAGCAGCCGAGACAGTTACGAGCAGTACTTC
cdr3_aa: CASSRDSYEQYF
v_call: TRBV12-3/TRBV12-4
j_call: TRBJ2-7
d_call: .
clone_size: once

cdr3_nt: TGTGCCATCAGTGACAGAGGGGGCTCCTACGAGCAGTACTTC
cdr3_aa: CAISDRGGSYEQYF
v_call: TRBV10-3
j_call: TRBJ2-7
d_call: .
clone_size: .

cdr3_nt: TGTGCCAGCAGCTCACGGGACAGGGAAGAAGCTTTCTTT
cdr3_aa: CASSSRDREEAFF
v_call: TRBV7-3
j_call: TRBJ1-1
d_call: TRBD1
clone_size: .

cdr3_nt: TGTGCCAGCAGCCCTACAGGGGAAACCGGGGAGCTGTTTTTT
cdr3_aa: CASSPTGETGELFF
v_call: TRBV6-6
j_call: TRBJ2-2
d_call: TRBD1
clone_size: once

cdr3_nt: TGTGCCACTAGGGGGGGGCAATCCTACGAGCAGTACTTC
cdr3_aa: CATRGGQSYEQYF
v_call: TRBV6-5
j_call: TRBJ2-7
d_call: .
clone_size: .

cdr3_nt: TGTGCCAGCAGTGAATCGGGGGACTATGGCTACACCTTC
cdr3_aa: CASSESGDYGYTF
v_call: TRBV25-1
j_call: TRBJ1-2
d_call: .
clone_size: .

cdr3_nt: TGTGCCAGCAGCTCGAGCGGGACAGGAAGAAACACCATATATTTT
cdr3_aa: CASSSSGTGRNTIYF
v_call: TRBV5-6
j_call: TRBJ1-3
d_call: TRBD1
clone_size: once

cdr3_nt: TGCGCCAGCAGCGCATTTTTTCAGGGTCCCTACGAGCAGTACTTC
cdr3_aa: CASSAFFQGPYEQYF
v_call: TRBV4-1
j_call: TRBJ2-7
d_call: .
clone_size: .

cdr3_nt: TGTGCCAGCAGCTGGGACAGGGGAGAGACCCAGTACTTC
cdr3_aa: CASSWDRGETQYF
v_call: TRBV3-1/TRBV3-2
j_call: TRBJ2-5
d_call: TRBD1
clone_size: .

cdr3_nt: TGTGCCAGCAGTTGGTTGCGGGGGGACACTGAAGCTTTCTTT
cdr3_aa: CASSWLRGDTEAFF
v_call: TRBV6-2/TRBV6-3
j_call: TRBJ1-1
d_call: .
clone_size: .

cdr3_nt: TGTGCCAGCAGGCAGACCGGGGAGCTGTTTTTT
cdr3_aa: CASRQTGELFF
v_call: TRBV3-1/TRBV3-2
j_call: TRBJ2-2
d_call: .
clone_size: .

cdr3_nt: TGCAGCGTTGGGGACAGGGTCGTTGGGGCCAACGTCCTGACTTTC
cdr3_aa: CSVGDRVVGANVLTF
v_call: TRBV29-1
j_call: TRBJ2-6
d_call: TRBD1
clone_size: few

cdr3_nt: TGTGCCAGTACCATACGACAGGGGCAGCGCACCGGGGAGCTGTTTTTT
cdr3_aa: CASTIRQGQRTGELFF
v_call: TRBV19
j_call: TRBJ2-2
d_call: TRBD1
clone_size: .

cdr3_nt: TGTGCCAGCAGCAGGGGCACTGAAGCTTTCTTT
cdr3_aa: CASSRGTEAFF
v_call: TRBV2
j_call: TRBJ1-1
d_call: .
clone_size: .

cdr3_nt: TGCGCCAGCAGCACTACAGGGCCCGCGGACACTGAAGCTTTCTTT
cdr3_aa: CASSTTGPADTEAFF
v_call: TRBV5-1
j_call: TRBJ1-1
d_call: .
clone_size: .

cdr3_nt: TGTGCCAGCAGCGGTTCTGGGAGTCAGCCCCAGCATTTT
cdr3_aa: CASSGSGSQPQHF
v_call: TRBV3-1/TRBV3-2
j_call: TRBJ1-5
d_call: .
clone_size: once

cdr3_nt: TGTGCCAGCAGAGGACTAGCGGGTACTGGAGGTGTGACCCAGTACTTC
cdr3_aa: CASRGLAGTGGVTQYF
v_call: TRBV3-1/TRBV3-2
j_call: TRBJ2-5
d_call: TRBD2
clone_size: once

cdr3_nt: TGTGCCAGCAGTCCGGCGGTTACCGGGGAGCTGTTTTTT
cdr3_aa: CASSPAVTGELFF
v_call: TRBV28
j_call: TRBJ2-2
d_call: .
clone_size: .

cdr3_nt: TGTGCCAGCCCCTCGGGACAGTCGAGCACTGAAGCTTTCTTT
cdr3_aa: CASPSGQSSTEAFF
v_call: TRBV6-5
j_call: TRBJ1-1
d_call: TRBD1
clone_size: .

cdr3_nt: TGTGCCAGCAGTGGGGACAACCAAGAGACCCAGTACTTC
cdr3_aa: CASSGDNQETQYF
v_call: TRBV2
j_call: TRBJ2-5
d_call: .
clone_size: .

cdr3_nt: TGCGCCAGCAATGACAGGGGCTTGGGCGGCTACACCTTC
cdr3_aa: CASNDRGLGGYTF
v_call: TRBV5-1
j_call: TRBJ1-2
d_call: TRBD1
clone_size: .

cdr3_nt: TGCGCCAGCAGCCAAGATCCCATGACAGGGGTGAACAATGAGCAGTTCTTC
cdr3_aa: CASSQDPMTGVNNEQFF
v_call: TRBV4-1
j_call: TRBJ2-1
d_call: TRBD1
clone_size: .

cdr3_nt: TGTGCCAGCAGCCAAGTTCCCCAGGAGCAGTACTTC
cdr3_aa: CASSQVPQEQYF
v_call: TRBV3-1/TRBV3-2
j_call: TRBJ2-7
d_call: .
clone_size: .